The clone carrying this T cell receptor beta chain was seen a few times. The V end was cut by 1 base, the J end by 1 base, with 8 bases between. Germline CDR1 is LGHNA and CDR2 is YSLEER. This CDR3 is 16 amino acids long. TCRdb analysed the RT-PCR reads with MiXCR anew, one entry per CDR3 protein. The sample lists about 680,000 distinct CDR3 sequences, 12% to 15% occurring once. Sequenced material: memory CD4+ T cells from blood. The TCR sequence derives from a female donor in good health, serving as a healthy control. The chain uses TRBV4-3 and TRBJ1-6; TRBD1 is a possible D gene (5 bases). CDR3 coding DNA: TGCGCCAGCAGCCAAGTGGCAGGGTCCTATAATTCACCCCTCCACTTT. Amino acids: CASSQVAGSYNSPLHF.